Below are 25 T cell receptor beta chains sequenced from a single sample in a study of identical twins. One entry per CDR3 protein results from TCRdb running MiXCR on the 5' RACE reads. Here the sample spans around 670,000 distinct CDR3 sequences, around 6% being singletons. Material for sequencing was naive T cells sorted from blood. All receptors derive from a man younger than 30 in good health.

This rearrangement joins TRBV5-1 to TRBJ2-7; 9 bases line up with TRBD1. Germline V CDR1 and CDR2: SGHRS, YFSETQ. The CDR3 length is 14 residues. Trimming removed 6 bases from V and 3 bases from J; junction bases left unmatched: 7. Here the CDR3 reads CASKGQGQNYEQYF. In nucleotides, the CDR3 is TGCGCCAGCAAAGGACAGGGGCAAAACTACGAGCAGTACTTC.

In its sample, this clonotype was seen many times. The V call is TRBV27, the J call TRBJ1-5; no clear D. CDR1 is MNHEY, CDR2 SMNVEV, per germline (reference sequence). This CDR3 contains 13 residues. The ends were cut back, 3 bases at V and 7 bases at J, with 10 bases in the middle. The CDR3 region has the DNA TGTGCCAGCAGTTTGGGGAAGGGCCAGCCCCAGCATTTT. This codes for CASSLGKGQPQHF.

This rearrangement joins TRBV6-5 to TRBJ1-2; D is perhaps TRBD1 (5 bases). This CDR3 contains 13 residues. The germline V and J ends were trimmed by 0 bases and 8 bases, with 10 bases remaining between them. CDR1 is MNHEY and CDR2 is SVGAGI in the germline V gene. The CDR3 spells CASSYSKGRGYTF. The CDR3 coding sequence is TGTGCCAGCAGTTACTCGAAGGGGAGGGGCTACACCTTC.

This clonotype was seen more than once but under ten times. V usage is TRBV5-1 and J usage is TRBJ2-7; the D call may be TRBD1 or TRBD2 (5 bases each). CDR1 and CDR2 from the germline V gene are SGHRS and YFSETQ. This CDR3 contains 18 residues. Trimming took 4 bases from V and 0 from J, leaving 23 bases between them. The CDR3 loop reads CASSPGGGRTTSSYEQYF. CDR3 nucleotide sequence: TGCGCCAGCAGCCCCGGTGGGGGTCGGACCACGAGCTCCTACGAGCAGTACTTC.

This clonotype was observed a few times. This sequence joins TRBV4-1 and TRBJ2-3; 7 bases are shared with TRBD1. J gave up 7 bases and V 5 bases, and 18 bases lay outside the gene matches. This CDR3 spans 17 amino acids. Germline CDR1 MGHRA, CDR2 YSYEKL. As DNA, the CDR3 is TGCGCCAGCAGCGAGCGACAGGGAAGCTCTACGAGAAATACGCAGTATTTT. Translating gives CASSERQGSSTRNTQYF.

The V call is TRBV20-1, the J call TRBJ2-7; a possible D gene is TRBD1 (5 bases). The CDR3 is made up of 14 amino acids. Germline loops: CDR1 DFQATT, CDR2 SNEGSKA (reference sequence). Trimming shortened V by 6 bases and J by 0 bases, and 15 bases separated the two germline ends. The CDR3 DNA is TGCAGTGCCGAACAAGGGGCCCTCTCCTACGAGCAGTACTTC. This encodes CSAEQGALSYEQYF.

The V call is TRBV5-6, the J call TRBJ2-7, with TRBD2 matching over 7 bases. Unmatched junction bases numbered 10, after V lost 1 base and J lost 6 bases. CDR1 is SGHDT and CDR2 is YYEEEE in the germline V gene. This CDR3 is 15 amino acids long. CDR3 region: CASSLRAGSPFEQYV. In DNA, the CDR3 is TGTGCCAGCAGCTTGAGAGCGGGATCTCCTTTCGAGCAGTACGTC.

Many counts were recorded for this clonotype. The rearrangement uses TRBV4-3 and TRBJ2-1, with 8 bases fitting TRBD1. Germline lookup yields CDR1 LGHNA and CDR2 YSLEER. Losses at the gene ends were 0 bases for V and 13 bases for J; bases not matched to a gene: 5. The CDR3 sequence is 13 residues long. CDR3 coding DNA: TGCGCCAGCAGCCAAGATCGGGGGACAGGTCAGTTCTTC. It yields the protein CASSQDRGTGQFF.

This clonotype showed up just a few times. The chain recombines TRBV20-1 with TRBJ2-5; 7 bases align to TRBD2. Trimming removed 3 bases from V and 4 bases from J; junction bases left unmatched: 8. CDR3 length equals 14 residues. CDR1 and CDR2 (germline): DFQATT, SNEGSKA (reference sequence). In DNA, the CDR3 is TGCAGTGCTAGGATCGCGGGAGATCCAGAGACCCAGTACTTC. This encodes CSARIAGDPETQYF.

This clonotype appeared many times. The rearrangement uses TRBV5-5 and TRBJ1-5; 11 nucleotides line up with TRBD1. Germline V gives CDR1 SGHKS, CDR2 YYEKEE (reference sequence). There are 14 residues in the CDR3. Germline trimming cut 4 bases from V and 6 bases from J; bases unmatched to any gene: 3. CDR3 amino acids: CASSAGTGGQPQHF. CDR3 DNA sequence: TGTGCCAGCAGCGCAGGGACAGGGGGTCAGCCCCAGCATTTT.

This clonotype showed up just a few times. Written as DNA, the CDR3 is TGTGCCAGCAACACCGGGACTAGCGGGCAAGAGACCCAGTACTTC. Translation gives CASNTGTSGQETQYF. The J gene is TRBJ2-5, the V gene TRBV12-3 or TRBV12-4; 12 nucleotides match TRBD2. After removal of 7 bases from V and 2 bases from J, the junction contained 5 bases not matched to a gene. The CDR3 totals 15 residues.

The chain recombines TRBV3-1 with TRBJ2-3; no reliable D call. Trimming pared 7 bases from V and 5 bases from J, leaving 16 bases between. Germline-derived CDR1 and CDR2 are LGHDT and YNNKEL (reference sequence). The CDR3 has 14 residues. The CDR3 region has the DNA TGTGCCAGCACCCGGGCCCTGAAGGTAGATACGCAGTATTTT. It encodes CASTRALKVDTQYF.

The rearrangement joins TRBV20-1 to TRBJ2-1; possibly TRBD2 for D (5 bases). The V end was cut by 3 bases, the J end by 8 bases, with 11 bases between. The CDR3 covers 12 residues. The germline V gene encodes CDR1 DFQATT and CDR2 SNEGSKA (reference sequence). CDR3: CSASSSLDEQFF. The CDR3 DNA reads as TGCAGTGCTAGCTCTAGCCTCGATGAGCAGTTCTTC.

V is TRBV30 and J is TRBJ1-5; 8 bases align to TRBD1. This CDR3 has 14 amino acids. Looked up from germline, CDR1 is GTSNPN and CDR2 is SVGIG (reference sequence). The V gene end was trimmed by 5 bases and the J gene end by 2 bases; junction bases not matched to a gene: 5. The CDR3 reads CAWAQGAGNQPQHF. CDR3 nucleotides: TGTGCCTGGGCCCAGGGGGCTGGCAATCAGCCCCAGCATTTT. The complete variable domain, with remaining parts taken from reference TRBV30 and TRBJ1-5, reads SQTIHQWPATLVQPVGSPLSLECTVEGTSNPNLYWYRQAAGRGLQLLFYSVGIGQISSEVPQNLSASRPQDRQFILSSKKLLLSDSGFYLCAWAQGAGNQPQHFGDGTRLSIL.

This clonotype was picked up many times. The genes are TRBV29-1 and TRBJ2-3, with D unresolved. The CDR3 is 14 amino acids. Germline V gives CDR1 SQVTM, CDR2 ANQGSEA. Trimming took 1 base from V and 6 from J, leaving 14 bases between them. CDR3 protein: CSVEVGYEYDTQYF. As DNA, the CDR3 is TGCAGCGTTGAAGTCGGATATGAGTACGATACGCAGTATTTT.

This clonotype appeared many times. The chain uses TRBV29-1 and TRBJ2-2, with 11 bases identical to TRBD2. Germline loops: CDR1 SQVTM, CDR2 ANQGSEA. V trimming: 6 bases; J trimming: 6 bases; junction bases outside the gene matches: 15. The CDR3 is made up of 17 amino acids. CDR3 sequence: CSVPGSTSGSLSGELFF. DNA for the CDR3: TGCAGCGTCCCAGGATCTACTAGCGGGAGTTTATCCGGGGAGCTGTTTTTT.

In its sample, this clonotype was seen many times. The rearrangement links TRBV20-1 to TRBJ2-5, with TRBD2 identical over 10 bases. The CDR3 totals 17 residues. Trimming at V came to 1 base and at J to 5 bases, leaving 13 bases not matched to a gene. Germline-derived CDR1 and CDR2 are DFQATT and SNEGSKA (reference sequence). The CDR3: CSARGLAGVKGWETQYF. The CDR3 nucleotides read TGCAGTGCTAGAGGTCTAGCGGGAGTGAAGGGCTGGGAGACCCAGTACTTC.

V usage is TRBV5-4 and J usage is TRBJ2-7; 13 bases match TRBD2. J was trimmed by 3 bases and V by 0 bases; bases with no gene match: 24. The CDR3 runs to 23 residues. Germline-derived CDR1 and CDR2 are SGHNT and YYREEE (reference sequence). CDR3 loop: CASSLAGRGSGTTSGRAFYEQYF. CDR3 nucleotides: TGTGCCAGCAGCTTGGCCGGAAGAGGGAGTGGAACTACTAGCGGGAGGGCCTTCTACGAGCAGTACTTC.

This clonotype was recorded many times. This chain's CDR3 is CAISELSVTNTGELFF. In nucleotides, the CDR3 is TGTGCCATCAGTGAGCTTAGCGTTACGAACACCGGGGAGCTGTTTTTT. This chain uses TRBV10-3 with TRBJ2-2; possibly TRBD2 for D (5 bases). Trimming shortened V by 2 bases and J by 0 bases, and 10 bases separated the two germline ends. The CDR3 contains 16 residues. Germline V lookup: CDR1 ENHRY, CDR2 SYGVKD.

The V call is TRBV28, the J call TRBJ2-7, with a possible D match to TRBD1 (7 bases). V was cut by 6 bases and J by 1 base, with 10 bases left in between. CDR3 length: 13 amino acids. CDR1 is MDHEN and CDR2 is SYDVKM in the germline V gene. The CDR3 region has the DNA TGTGCCAGCAGGCGGGGACAGTCCTACGAGCAGTACTTC. Translation: CASRRGQSYEQYF.

This clonotype has ten or more counts. The rearrangement uses TRBV4-1 and TRBJ1-3; no reliable D call. V was cut by 0 bases and J by 3 bases, with 9 bases left in between. The V gene's germline CDR1 is MGHRA and CDR2 YSYEKL. CDR3 length: 15 residues. The CDR3 reads CASSQDWLSGNTIYF. CDR3 coding DNA: TGCGCCAGCAGCCAAGATTGGCTTAGTGGAAACACCATATATTTT.

In its sample, this clonotype was seen many times. J is TRBJ1-2 and V is TRBV20-1, with TRBD1 matching 7 bases. Germline V lookup: CDR1 DFQATT, CDR2 SNEGSKA (reference sequence). This CDR3 is built from 13 residues. Losses at the gene ends were 5 bases for V and 8 bases for J; bases not matched to a gene: 11. The CDR3 region has the DNA TGCAGTGCTGAAGGGGGCACCGGGACGGGCTACACCTTC. Translating gives CSAEGGTGTGYTF.

With regard to this clonotype: One base away lies a much larger clone, so this may be a sequencing read error. The chain has TRBV20-1 and TRBJ2-7; TRBD1 matches at 8 bases. CDR3 size: 16 residues. The ends lost 0 bases at V and 7 bases at J; junction bases unmatched: 14. Germline assignment: CDR1 DFQATT and CDR2 SNEGSKA (reference sequence). This CDR3 is CSARDAVAGGAEEQYF. CDR3 bases: TGCAGTGCTAGAGATGCAGTGGCAGGGGGCGCGGAGGAGCAGTACTTC.

This clonotype was counted ten times or more. V and J are TRBV12-3 or TRBV12-4 and TRBJ1-5; D not certain. The CDR3 consists of 15 residues. V was trimmed by 3 bases and J by 4 bases, leaving 13 bases between them. CDR3 nucleotides: TGTGCCAGCAGTTTGTCTAAAAGGTTAAATCAGCCCCAGCATTTT. Its translation: CASSLSKRLNQPQHF.

At least ten counts were recorded for this clonotype. The chain is built from TRBV27 and TRBJ2-1, with D perhaps TRBD2 (5 bases). Trimming pared 5 bases from V and 0 bases from J, leaving 14 bases between. Germline values: CDR1 MNHEY, CDR2 SMNVEV (reference sequence). The CDR3 runs to 16 residues. The DNA for the CDR3 is TGTGCCAGCAGTGATTTTGCTCGGGACTCCTACAATGAGCAGTTCTTC. It is translated as CASSDFARDSYNEQFF.